This T cell receptor beta chain is from a study of post-analysis software for immune sequencing data. Study-wide findings and caveats: Multiple sclerosis was associated with a significant reduction in normalized Chao1 diversity relative to controls. Elevated frequency relative to controls characterized a handful of TRBV segments in patients, TRBV5-6, TRBV5-1 and TRBV20-1 among them. Strong co-clustering by F measure linked samples that shared a preparation batch.

Presence of unique molecular identifiers characterized the TCR beta cDNA libraries. The yield from roughly 1 to 10 million T cells was 500,000 or so cDNA molecules in total. TCRdb processed the PCR reads anew with MiXCR; each CDR3 protein has one entry. Of fewer than 850,000 distinct CDR3 sequences listed, 25% to 30% were seen once; the top ten hold under 0.7%. This CDR3 region has 13 residues. Trimming pared 2 bases from V and 4 bases from J, leaving 7 bases between. CDR1 and CDR2 from the germline V gene are SGDLS and YYNGEE. This clonotype has only a few counts. Antigen unknown. This chain joins TRBV9 and TRBJ1-5; D unclear. This clonotype was sampled from a girl aged 5 to 17 with multiple sclerosis. The source material was blood. CDR3 amino acids: CASSVTANQPQHF. The CDR3 region has the DNA TGTGCCAGCAGCGTTACGGCAAATCAGCCCCAGCATTTT. Combining the CDR3 with reference TRBV9 and TRBJ1-5 gives the whole variable domain DSGVTQTPKHLITATGQRVTLRCSPRSGDLSVYWYQQSLDQGLQFLIQYYNGEERAKGNILERFSAQQFPDLHSELNLSSLELGDSALYFCASSVTANQPQHFGDGTRLSIL.